This TCR beta chain was sequenced for a study of OX40 agonist ivuxolimab in advanced cancers. The overall study: Averaging around 60 years in age, with a range of about 23 to 85, the cohort was 65% to 90% male. Regarding the study as a whole: CD4+ and CD8+ blood T cells expanded clonally by week 6 at 0.1 to 3.0 mg/kg. Relative to CD4+ cells, CD8+ T cells on average had more expanded clones. Among expanded peripheral T cells, antigen specificity went undetermined.

Only in-frame clones appear in the TCRdb table, and some are missing; sequencing was by immunoSEQ multiplex PCR. The sample yields around 86,000 clones, 85% to 95% seen once. This clone was recorded only once. Its antigen is currently unknown. This sequence originates from an adult with an advanced solid tumor such as melanoma, head and neck, liver or kidney cancer. The sample was CD4+ or CD8+ T cells sorted from blood, taken in a trial of the OX40 agonist ivuxolimab.

CDR3: CASSPLTGDYEQYF. The CDR3 DNA follows: TGTGCCAGCAGTCCCCTAACTGGTGACTACGAGCAGTACTTC. The chain combines TRBV27 with TRBJ2-7; D not certain. The CDR3 runs 14 residues. CDR1 and CDR2 from the germline V gene are MNHEY and SMNVEV (reference sequence). Trimming removed 5 bases from V and 3 bases from J, with 14 bases in between.